The 13 T cell receptor beta chains given below trace back to one sample, sequenced in a study of cytomegalovirus exposure and HLA in healthy donors. The PCR made use of 60 Vbeta and 13 Jbeta primers. Only in-frame clones appear in the TCRdb table, and some are missing; sequencing was by immunoSEQ multiplex PCR. This table has 150,000 to 200,000 clones, 68% appearing once. Sequencing was performed on PBMCs. These receptors all come from a man in his forties or fifties in good health and CMV-seronegative.

The V and J genes are TRBV5-5 and TRBJ1-4; weak D call: TRBD1 (6 bases). Deletions cut 3 bases from V and 4 bases from J, with 19 bases between. The CDR3 contains 17 residues. Germline CDR1 is SGHKS and CDR2 is YYEKEE (reference sequence). DNA for the CDR3: TGTGCCAGCAGCTCCACGTCCACACAGGGATTTAATGAAAAACTGTTTTTT. Its protein is CASSSTSTQGFNEKLFF.

The chain is built from TRBV7-3 and TRBJ1-6, with a tentative D call TRBD1 (5 bases). The germline V gene has CDR1 SGHTA and CDR2 FQGTGA. Trimming removed 3 bases from V and 15 bases from J, with 15 bases in between. The CDR3 extends over 13 amino acids. The CDR3 bases are TGTGCCAGCAGCTTGAGCGGGACGGCCATCCTCCACTTT. It specifies CASSLSGTAILHF.

The rearrangement uses TRBV19 and TRBJ2-2, with unresolved D. Germline CDR1 LNHDA, CDR2 SQIVND (reference sequence). There are 13 residues in the CDR3. The V end was cut by 1 base, the J end by 4 bases, with 4 bases between. CDR3 bases: TGTGCCAGTAGTATAGTCGTCACCGGGGAGCTGTTTTTT. Translated: CASSIVVTGELFF.

The rearrangement links TRBV6-5 to TRBJ2-6, with 11 nucleotides matching TRBD2. Losses at the gene ends were 4 bases for V and 12 bases for J; bases not matched to a gene: 8. The CDR3 extends over 15 amino acids. The germline CDR1 and CDR2 sequences are MNHEY and SVGAGI. The CDR3 DNA reads TGTGCCAGCAGTTGGTTAGCGGGGGGGCAAGGCGTCCTGACTTTC. Its translation: CASSWLAGGQGVLTF.

This chain joins TRBV21-1 and TRBJ1-5; the table's D call, TRBD1, was not checked against the DNA. TRBV21-1 is described as a pseudogene. This CDR3 has 16 residues. The CDR3 bases are TGTGCCAGCAGCAAAGAAAGACAGAATAGCAATCAGCCCCAGCATTTT. Protein sequence: CASSKERQNSNQPQHF.

This clone was seen only a few times. This chain's CDR3 is CASGWGDTEAFF. The CDR3 DNA reads as TGTGCTAGTGGTTGGGGGGACACTGAAGCTTTCTTT. This chain links TRBV12-5 with TRBJ1-1; TRBD1 is a possible D gene (5 bases). V lost 4 bases to trimming and J lost 3 bases, with 6 bases between them. This CDR3 spans 12 amino acids. Germline V CDR1 and CDR2: LGHNT, FRNRAP.

The chain couples TRBV21-1 to TRBJ2-1; TRBD1, as called in the table, went unchecked against the DNA. TRBV21-1 is assigned pseudogene status. CDR3 length: 16 amino acids. CDR3 DNA sequence: TGTGCCAGCAGCACTGGGACAGGGGGCGCGTCCAATGAGCAGTTCTTC. This encodes CASSTGTGGASNEQFF.

The chain has TRBV5-1 and TRBJ2-3, with TRBD2 identical over 10 bases. Per the germline V gene, CDR1 is SGHRS and CDR2 is YFSETQ. The V and J ends lost 5 bases and 4 bases, in that order; junction bases with no gene match: 10. The CDR3 covers 16 residues. CDR3 in DNA: TGCGCCAGCAGTCCGGGATTAGCGGGGGGCTCAGATACGCAGTATTTT. Translation: CASSPGLAGGSDTQYF.

This chain connects TRBV4-3 to TRBJ1-2; D gene unclear. This CDR3 is built from 15 residues. The V gene's germline CDR1 is LGHNA and CDR2 YSLEER. V shed 1 base and J shed 1 base, with 10 bases lying between them. This CDR3 reads CASSQARGVNYGYTF. Written as DNA, the CDR3 is TGCGCCAGCAGCCAAGCCCGGGGAGTTAACTATGGCTACACCTTC.

V gene TRBV11-1 combines with J gene TRBJ2-3; 8 bases are a match to TRBD2. Unmatched junction bases numbered 6, after V lost 3 bases and J lost 4 bases. The CDR3 covers 15 residues. Germline CDR1 SGHAT, CDR2 FQDESV (reference sequence). CDR3 sequence: CASSFGGAKADTQYF. CDR3 sequence (DNA): TGTGCCAGCAGCTTCGGGGGGGCTAAAGCAGATACGCAGTATTTT.

This chain connects TRBV15 to TRBJ2-5; D call uncertain. This CDR3 is built from 16 residues. CDR1 and CDR2 from the germline V gene are LNHNV and YYDKDF (reference sequence). V dropped 2 bases and J dropped 0 bases, with 13 bases sitting between them. The CDR3 protein is CATSRPGKQNQETQYF. The CDR3 DNA is TGTGCCACCAGCAGACCCGGAAAACAGAACCAAGAGACCCAGTACTTC.

This clone was detected a few times. The chain links TRBV5-1 to TRBJ1-5, with 8 bases matching TRBD1. Germline CDR1 SGHRS, CDR2 YFSETQ. The CDR3 extends over 14 amino acids. The ends lost 3 bases at V and 6 bases at J; junction bases unmatched: 5. The CDR3 region is CASSSTGGLQPQHF. The CDR3 DNA reads TGCGCCAGCAGCTCCACAGGGGGGCTTCAGCCCCAGCATTTT.

The table lists this clone with a few counts. This chain connects TRBV10-2 to TRBJ1-1; 9 nucleotides match TRBD1. After removal of 9 bases from V and 4 bases from J, the junction contained 15 bases not matched to a gene. Germline V lookup: CDR1 WSHSY, CDR2 SAAADI. The CDR3 is 16 residues long. Here the CDR3 DNA reads TGCGCCAGTCATATTACAGGGGGCGCCTCGATCACTGAAGCTTTCTTT. It codes for CASHITGGASITEAFF.